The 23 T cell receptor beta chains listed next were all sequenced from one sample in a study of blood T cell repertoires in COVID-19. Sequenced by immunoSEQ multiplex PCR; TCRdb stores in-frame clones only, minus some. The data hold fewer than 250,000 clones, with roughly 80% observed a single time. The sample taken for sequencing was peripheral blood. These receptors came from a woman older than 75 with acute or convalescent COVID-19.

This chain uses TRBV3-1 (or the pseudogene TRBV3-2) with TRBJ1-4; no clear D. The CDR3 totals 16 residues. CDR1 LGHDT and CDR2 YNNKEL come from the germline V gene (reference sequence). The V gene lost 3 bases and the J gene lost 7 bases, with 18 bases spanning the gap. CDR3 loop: CASSHPSGPAGEKLFF. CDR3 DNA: TGTGCCAGCAGCCACCCGAGCGGTCCGGCGGGTGAAAAACTGTTTTTT.

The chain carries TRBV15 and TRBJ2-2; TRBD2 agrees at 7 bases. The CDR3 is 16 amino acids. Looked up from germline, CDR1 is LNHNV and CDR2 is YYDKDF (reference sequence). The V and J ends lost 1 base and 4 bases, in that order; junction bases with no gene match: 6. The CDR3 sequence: CATSRVWGGTTGELFF. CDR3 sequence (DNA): TGTGCCACCAGCAGAGTATGGGGGGGGACCACCGGGGAGCTGTTTTTT.

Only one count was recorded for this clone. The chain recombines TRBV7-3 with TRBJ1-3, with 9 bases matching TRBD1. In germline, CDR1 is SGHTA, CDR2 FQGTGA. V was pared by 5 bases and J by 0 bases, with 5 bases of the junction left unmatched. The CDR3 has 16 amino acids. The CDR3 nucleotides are TGTGCCAGCAGCACGGGACAGGGAGGCTCTGGAAACACCATATATTTT. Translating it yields CASSTGQGGSGNTIYF.

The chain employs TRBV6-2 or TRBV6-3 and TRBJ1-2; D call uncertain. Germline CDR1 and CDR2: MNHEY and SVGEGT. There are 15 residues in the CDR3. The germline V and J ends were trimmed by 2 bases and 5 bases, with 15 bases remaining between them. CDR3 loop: CASSYTTNAGYGYTF. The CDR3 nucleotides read TGTGCCAGCAGTTACACGACAAATGCGGGGTATGGCTACACCTTC.

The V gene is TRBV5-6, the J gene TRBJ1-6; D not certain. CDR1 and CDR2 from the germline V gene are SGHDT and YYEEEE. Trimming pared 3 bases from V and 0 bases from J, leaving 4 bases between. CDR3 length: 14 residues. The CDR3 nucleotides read TGTGCCAGCAGCTCCCACTCCTATAATTCACCCCTCCACTTT. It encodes CASSSHSYNSPLHF.

As DNA, the CDR3 is TGTGCCAGCAGCTTAGGGGCCGCTTCCTACGAGCAGTACTTC. Its translation is CASSLGAASYEQYF. The V and J genes are TRBV11-3 and TRBJ2-7, with D unclear. Per germline, CDR1 SGHNT and CDR2 YENEEA. V lost 1 base, J lost 1 base, and 8 bases lay in between. The CDR3 covers 14 residues.

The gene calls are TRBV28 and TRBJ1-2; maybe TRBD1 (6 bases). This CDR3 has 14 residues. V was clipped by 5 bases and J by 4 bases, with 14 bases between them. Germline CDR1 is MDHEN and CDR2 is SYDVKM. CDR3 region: CASSTAWGPYGYTF. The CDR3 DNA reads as TGTGCCAGCAGTACCGCATGGGGGCCCTATGGCTACACCTTC.

CDR3 nucleotide sequence: TGTGCCAGCAGTCGCAGGTCGGGGGAAATACCTGAAGCTTTCTTT. Residues: CASSRRSGEIPEAFF. V gene TRBV2 combines with J gene TRBJ1-1; D may be TRBD1 (5 bases). V lost 5 bases and J lost 6, with 19 bases in between. In germline, CDR1 is SNHLY, CDR2 FYNNEI. The CDR3 extends over 15 amino acids.

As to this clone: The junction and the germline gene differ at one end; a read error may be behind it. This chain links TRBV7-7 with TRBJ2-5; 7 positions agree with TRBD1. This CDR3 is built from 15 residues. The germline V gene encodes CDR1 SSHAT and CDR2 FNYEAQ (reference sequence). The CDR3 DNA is TGTGCTAGCAGCCCCTACAGGGGTCTCCAAGAGACCCAGTACTTC. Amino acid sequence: CASSPYRGLQETQYF.

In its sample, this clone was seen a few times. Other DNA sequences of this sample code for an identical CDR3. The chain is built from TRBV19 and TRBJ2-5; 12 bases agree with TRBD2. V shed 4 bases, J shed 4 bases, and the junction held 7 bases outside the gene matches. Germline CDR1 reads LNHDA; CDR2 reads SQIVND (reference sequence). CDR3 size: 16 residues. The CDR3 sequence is CASSTRLAGAGETQYF. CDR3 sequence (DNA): TGTGCCAGTAGTACCAGACTAGCGGGAGCAGGAGAGACCCAGTACTTC.

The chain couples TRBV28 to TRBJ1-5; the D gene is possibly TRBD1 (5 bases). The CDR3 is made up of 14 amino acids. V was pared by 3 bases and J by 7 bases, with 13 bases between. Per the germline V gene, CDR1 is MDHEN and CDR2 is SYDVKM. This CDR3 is CASSFLGRDQPQHF. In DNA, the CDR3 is TGTGCCAGCAGTTTTCTAGGGAGGGACCAGCCCCAGCATTTT. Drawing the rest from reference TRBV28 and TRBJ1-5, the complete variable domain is DVKVTQSSRYLVKRTGEKVFLECVQDMDHENMFWYRQDPGLGLRLIYFSYDVKMKEKGDIPEGYSVSREKKERFSLILESASTNQTSMYLCASSFLGRDQPQHFGDGTRLSIL.

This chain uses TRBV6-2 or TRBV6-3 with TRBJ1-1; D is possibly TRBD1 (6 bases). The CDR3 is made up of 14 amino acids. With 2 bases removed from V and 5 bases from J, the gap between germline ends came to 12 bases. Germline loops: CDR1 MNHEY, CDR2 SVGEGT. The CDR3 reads CASSYAGVLTEAFF. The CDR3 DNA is TGTGCCAGCAGTTACGCAGGGGTTTTGACTGAAGCTTTCTTT.

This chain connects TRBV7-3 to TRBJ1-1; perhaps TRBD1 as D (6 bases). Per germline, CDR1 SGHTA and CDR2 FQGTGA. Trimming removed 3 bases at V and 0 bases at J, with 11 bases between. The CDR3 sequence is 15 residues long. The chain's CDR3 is CASSFVQGMNTEAFF. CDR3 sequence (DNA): TGTGCCAGCAGCTTTGTTCAGGGGATGAACACTGAAGCTTTCTTT.

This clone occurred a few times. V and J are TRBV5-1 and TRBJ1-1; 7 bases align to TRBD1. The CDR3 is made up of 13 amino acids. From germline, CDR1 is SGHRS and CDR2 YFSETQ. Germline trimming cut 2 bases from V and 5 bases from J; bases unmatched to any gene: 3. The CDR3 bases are TGCGCCAGCAGCTTCACAGGGGAGACTGAAGCTTTCTTT. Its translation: CASSFTGETEAFF. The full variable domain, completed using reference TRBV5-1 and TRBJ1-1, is KAGVTQTPRYLIKTRGQQVTLSCSPISGHRSVSWYQQTPGQGLQFLFEYFSETQRNKGNFPGRFSGRQFSNSRSEMNVSTLELGDSALYLCASSFTGETEAFFGQGTRLTVV.

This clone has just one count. CDR3 region: CASSVGVGQNTEAFF. The CDR3, as DNA: TGTGCCAGCAGCGTAGGGGTCGGACAGAACACTGAAGCTTTCTTT. V is TRBV9 and J is TRBJ1-1, with D tentatively TRBD1 (5 bases). Per germline, CDR1 SGDLS and CDR2 YYNGEE. This CDR3 has 15 amino acids. V was trimmed by 0 bases and J by 1 base, leaving 10 bases between them.

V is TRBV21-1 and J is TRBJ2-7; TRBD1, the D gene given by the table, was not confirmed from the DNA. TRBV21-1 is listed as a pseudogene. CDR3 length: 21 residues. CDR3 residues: CASSKRPYLSQQVGEVYEQYF. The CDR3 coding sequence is TGTGCCAGCAGCAAACGGCCTTACTTATCTCAACAGGTAGGAGAAGTCTACGAGCAGTACTTC.

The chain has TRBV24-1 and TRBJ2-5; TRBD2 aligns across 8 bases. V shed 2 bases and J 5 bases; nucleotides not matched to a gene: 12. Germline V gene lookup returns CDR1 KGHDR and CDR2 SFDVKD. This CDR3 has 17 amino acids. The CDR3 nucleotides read TGTGCCACCAGTGATTCTCCGGGAAGCGGGGGCTGGGAGACCCAGTACTTC. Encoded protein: CATSDSPGSGGWETQYF.

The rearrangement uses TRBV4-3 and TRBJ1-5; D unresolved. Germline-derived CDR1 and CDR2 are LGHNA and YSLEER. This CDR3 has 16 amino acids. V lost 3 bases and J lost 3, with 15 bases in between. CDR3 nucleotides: TGCGCCAGCAGCCAGGAGGTTCCTCCACCCAATCAGCCCCAGCATTTT. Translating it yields CASSQEVPPPNQPQHF.

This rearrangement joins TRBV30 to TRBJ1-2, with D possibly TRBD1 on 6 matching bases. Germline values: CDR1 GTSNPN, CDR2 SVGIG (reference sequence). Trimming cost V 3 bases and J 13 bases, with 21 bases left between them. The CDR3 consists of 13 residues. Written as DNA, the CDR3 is TGTGCCTGGAGCATCGACAGGCCCCCTATGCGCACCTTC. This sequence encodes CAWSIDRPPMRTF. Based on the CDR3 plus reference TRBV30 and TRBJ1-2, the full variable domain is SQTIHQWPATLVQPVGSPLSLECTVEGTSNPNLYWYRQAAGRGLQLLFYSVGIGQISSEVPQNLSASRPQDRQFILSSKKLLLSDSGFYLCAWSIDRPPMRTFGSGTRLTVV.

The CDR3 region has the DNA TGTGCCAGCAGCGTAGGGACAGGGCTTGTTGGAAACACCATATATTTT. It yields the protein CASSVGTGLVGNTIYF. V and J are TRBV9 and TRBJ1-3; 8 bases map to TRBD1. Trimming at V came to 0 bases and at J to 3 bases, leaving 5 bases not matched to a gene. The germline gives CDR1 SGDLS, CDR2 YYNGEE. This CDR3 is 16 amino acids long.

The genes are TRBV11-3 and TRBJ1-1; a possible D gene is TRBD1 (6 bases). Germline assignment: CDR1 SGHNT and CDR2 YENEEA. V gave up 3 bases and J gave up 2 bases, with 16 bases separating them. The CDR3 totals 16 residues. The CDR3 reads CASSFGEGGQNTEAFF. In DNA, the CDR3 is TGTGCCAGCAGCTTTGGGGAGGGGGGGCAAAACACTGAAGCTTTCTTT.

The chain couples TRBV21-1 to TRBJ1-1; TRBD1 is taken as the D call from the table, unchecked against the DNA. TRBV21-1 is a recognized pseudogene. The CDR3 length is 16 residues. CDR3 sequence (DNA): TGTGCCAGCAGCAAAGGGGATCCAGGGTTGAACACTGAAGCTTTCTTT. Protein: CASSKGDPGLNTEAFF.

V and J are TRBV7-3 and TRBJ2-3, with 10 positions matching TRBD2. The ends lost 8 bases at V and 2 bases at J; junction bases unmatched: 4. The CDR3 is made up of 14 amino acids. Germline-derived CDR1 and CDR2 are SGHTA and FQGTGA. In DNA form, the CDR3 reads TGTGCCAGCTCGCTAGCGGGGGCCACAGATACGCAGTATTTT. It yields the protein CASSLAGATDTQYF. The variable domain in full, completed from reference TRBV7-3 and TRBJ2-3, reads GAGVSQTPSNKVTEKGKYVELRCDPISGHTALYWYRQSLGQGPEFLIYFQGTGAADDSGLPNDRFFAVRPEGSVSTLKIQRTERGDSAVYLCASSLAGATDTQYFGPGTRLTVL.